This is a list of T cell receptor beta chains from one sample in a study of blood T cell repertoires in COVID-19. Sequenced by immunoSEQ multiplex PCR; TCRdb stores in-frame clones only, minus some. Counted here are 150,000 to 200,000 clones, approximately 84% occurring once; the ten biggest clones make up roughly an eighth. Sequencing input: peripheral blood. The receptors shown here come from a man younger than 35 with active or convalescent COVID-19. Both conserved end residues are part of each CDR3. A D gene is named only where the DNA matches it firmly. Clone size appears in some rows only: once, few, many, or a class for an expanded clone.

j_call: TRBJ2-1
d_call: TRBD2
v_call: TRBV25-1
clone_size: -
cdr3_aa: CASSEASGAAREQFF
cdr3_nt: TGTGCCAGCAGTGAGGCTAGCGGGGCCGCCAGGGAGCAGTTCTTC

j_call: TRBJ1-6
d_call: TRBD1
v_call: TRBV11-2
clone_size: once
cdr3_aa: CASSLGTGGPYHYNSPLHF
cdr3_nt: TGTGCCAGCAGCTTAGGGACAGGGGGCCCTTATCACTATAATTCACCCCTCCACTTT

j_call: TRBJ2-7
d_call: TRBD2
v_call: TRBV28
clone_size: -
cdr3_aa: CASSSGLGRHEQYF
cdr3_nt: TGTGCCAGCAGCTCGGGACTAGGGAGACACGAGCAGTACTTC

j_call: TRBJ2-5
d_call: TRBD1
v_call: TRBV11-2
clone_size: -
cdr3_aa: CASSLPRFWDRKYQETQYF
cdr3_nt: TGTGCCAGCAGCTTGCCCCGATTCTGGGACAGAAAGTACCAAGAGACCCAGTACTTC

j_call: TRBJ2-7
d_call: -
v_call: TRBV7-2
clone_size: -
cdr3_aa: CASSSGLYYEQYF
cdr3_nt: TGTGCCAGCAGCTCAGGACTATACTACGAGCAGTACTTC

j_call: TRBJ1-3
d_call: TRBD1
v_call: TRBV10-3
clone_size: -
cdr3_aa: CAIRDYDRARGSGNTIYF
cdr3_nt: TGTGCCATCAGAGATTACGACAGGGCCAGAGGTTCTGGAAACACCATATATTTT

j_call: TRBJ1-6
d_call: TRBD1
v_call: TRBV7-2
clone_size: -
cdr3_aa: CASSPQGALENSPLHF
cdr3_nt: TGTGCCAGCAGTCCTCAGGGGGCGTTGGAGAATTCACCCCTCCACTTT

j_call: TRBJ1-5
d_call: -
v_call: TRBV28
clone_size: once
cdr3_aa: CASLGGALRNQPQHF
cdr3_nt: TGTGCCAGTTTGGGGGGGGCGTTACGCAATCAGCCCCAGCATTTT

j_call: TRBJ1-4
d_call: TRBD1
v_call: TRBV6-6
clone_size: -
cdr3_aa: CASSYTTGGRNEKLFF
cdr3_nt: TGTGCCAGCAGTTATACAACAGGGGGGAGGAATGAAAAACTGTTTTTT

j_call: TRBJ2-1
d_call: -
v_call: TRBV6-4
clone_size: many
cdr3_aa: CASSDTLGSSYNEQFF
cdr3_nt: TGTGCCAGCAGCGACACCTTAGGGAGCTCCTACAATGAGCAGTTCTTC

j_call: TRBJ2-1
d_call: TRBD2
v_call: TRBV6-6
clone_size: -
cdr3_aa: CASRSAGLDNEQFF
cdr3_nt: TGTGCCAGCAGATCAGCGGGACTCGACAATGAGCAGTTCTTC

j_call: TRBJ2-7
d_call: TRBD2
v_call: TRBV7-9
clone_size: once
cdr3_aa: CASTIQGRLAGPYEQYF
cdr3_nt: TGTGCCAGCACCATCCAGGGTCGGCTAGCGGGACCCTACGAGCAGTACTTC

j_call: TRBJ2-1
d_call: TRBD2
v_call: TRBV18
clone_size: -
cdr3_aa: CASSPLLAGGADNEQFF
cdr3_nt: TGTGCCAGCTCACCCCTTTTAGCGGGGGGGGCCGACAATGAGCAGTTCTTC

j_call: TRBJ2-5
d_call: TRBD2
v_call: TRBV24-1
clone_size: -
cdr3_aa: CATSGPGLAGTGGQETQYF
cdr3_nt: TGTGCCACCAGTGGACCCGGACTAGCGGGGACCGGGGGTCAAGAGACCCAGTACTTC

j_call: TRBJ1-6
d_call: -
v_call: TRBV18
clone_size: -
cdr3_aa: CASSRESSYNSPLHF
cdr3_nt: TGTGCCAGCTCACGAGAGAGCTCCTATAATTCACCCCTCCACTTT

j_call: TRBJ1-1
d_call: TRBD1
v_call: TRBV7-9
clone_size: -
cdr3_aa: CASSHRDRNTEAFF
cdr3_nt: TGTGCCAGCAGCCACCGGGACAGAAACACTGAAGCTTTCTTT

j_call: TRBJ1-4
d_call: TRBD1
v_call: TRBV5-1
clone_size: -
cdr3_aa: CASSLKTGNEKLFF
cdr3_nt: TGCGCCAGCAGCTTGAAGACAGGGAATGAAAAACTGTTTTTT

j_call: TRBJ1-1
d_call: -
v_call: TRBV6-5
clone_size: -
cdr3_aa: CASNNRATEAFF
cdr3_nt: TGTGCCAGCAATAACAGGGCCACTGAAGCTTTCTTT

j_call: TRBJ1-1
d_call: -
v_call: TRBV5-1
clone_size: -
cdr3_aa: CASSLAPGSVNTEAFF
cdr3_nt: TGCGCCAGCAGCTTGGCCCCCGGCAGCGTGAACACTGAAGCTTTCTTT

j_call: TRBJ2-1
d_call: TRBD2
v_call: TRBV28
clone_size: few
cdr3_aa: CASSSRSGGKHNEQFF
cdr3_nt: TGTGCCAGCAGTTCCCGTAGCGGGGGAAAACACAATGAGCAGTTCTTC

j_call: TRBJ2-1
d_call: TRBD1
v_call: TRBV18
clone_size: -
cdr3_aa: CASSLGQGISYNEQFF
cdr3_nt: TGTGCCAGCTCACTGGGACAGGGGATCTCCTACAATGAGCAGTTCTTC

j_call: TRBJ2-3
d_call: TRBD2
v_call: TRBV5-1
clone_size: -
cdr3_aa: CASSSRLAVSTDTQYF
cdr3_nt: TGCGCCAGCAGCTCCAGACTAGCGGTTAGCACAGATACGCAGTATTTT

j_call: TRBJ1-5
d_call: -
v_call: TRBV27
clone_size: -
cdr3_aa: CASSPDRSNQPQHF
cdr3_nt: TGTGCCAGCAGTCCTGACAGAAGCAATCAGCCCCAGCATTTT

j_call: TRBJ2-1
d_call: -
v_call: TRBV19
clone_size: -
cdr3_aa: CASSLSPGGHNEQFF
cdr3_nt: TGTGCCAGTAGCCTCTCCCCGGGGGGCCACAATGAGCAGTTCTTC

j_call: TRBJ2-3
d_call: TRBD2
v_call: TRBV2
clone_size: -
cdr3_aa: CASNHGLAGGLGTDTQYF
cdr3_nt: TGTGCCAGCAACCACGGTCTAGCGGGAGGGCTGGGGACAGATACGCAGTATTTT

j_call: TRBJ2-3
d_call: TRBD2
v_call: TRBV11-2
clone_size: -
cdr3_aa: CASSSAGGSDTQYF
cdr3_nt: TGTGCCAGCAGTTCGGCGGGAGGGTCAGATACGCAGTATTTT

j_call: TRBJ1-1
d_call: -
v_call: TRBV28
clone_size: -
cdr3_aa: CASSRTRAGSPEAFF
cdr3_nt: TGTGCCAGCAGTAGGACACGTGCCGGGAGTCCTGAAGCTTTCTTT

j_call: TRBJ1-2
d_call: -
v_call: TRBV2
clone_size: -
cdr3_aa: CASRDPGGYTF
cdr3_nt: TGTGCCAGCAGAGACCCCGGGGGCTACACCTTC

j_call: TRBJ2-5
d_call: TRBD2
v_call: TRBV9
clone_size: -
cdr3_aa: CASSFSGGDGQETQYF
cdr3_nt: TGTGCCAGCAGCTTTAGCGGGGGGGATGGGCAAGAGACCCAGTACTTC

j_call: TRBJ1-3
d_call: TRBD1
v_call: TRBV15
clone_size: once
cdr3_aa: CATSRDQGGWGSGNTIYF
cdr3_nt: TGTGCCACCAGCAGAGATCAGGGGGGCTGGGGCTCTGGAAACACCATATATTTT

j_call: TRBJ2-2
d_call: -
v_call: TRBV14
clone_size: -
cdr3_aa: CASSQASNRANTGELFF
cdr3_nt: TGTGCCAGCAGCCAAGCCTCTAACCGGGCGAACACCGGGGAGCTGTTTTTT

j_call: TRBJ2-1
d_call: -
v_call: TRBV27
clone_size: -
cdr3_aa: CASSLFSGSYNEQFF
cdr3_nt: TGTGCCAGCAGTTTATTTTCCGGTTCCTACAATGAGCAGTTCTTC

j_call: TRBJ1-5
d_call: TRBD1
v_call: TRBV19
clone_size: -
cdr3_aa: CASSVFGQGNQPQHF
cdr3_nt: TGTGCCAGTAGTGTTTTCGGACAGGGCAATCAGCCCCAGCATTTT

j_call: TRBJ2-2
d_call: -
v_call: TRBV2
clone_size: -
cdr3_aa: CASNRQQDTGELFF
cdr3_nt: TGTGCCAGCAACAGACAGCAAGACACCGGGGAGCTGTTTTTT

j_call: TRBJ1-1
d_call: -
v_call: TRBV18
clone_size: -
cdr3_aa: CASSLTGVNTEAFF
cdr3_nt: TGTGCCAGCTCACTGACCGGGGTTAACACTGAAGCTTTCTTT